This TCR beta chain was sequenced during a study of T cells after yellow fever vaccination. In the study overall: The fractions with low cell numbers were processed using SMART-Seq v4 Ultra Low Input. Study observations and caveats: Any FACS-sorted repertoire could hold abundant clonotypes that contaminate it from the bulk population. Compared with primary, the secondary response was weaker and peaked at day 5, not 15. Shared CD4/CD8 clonotypes were a small share, likely from convergent recombination.

Each CDR3 protein is one row after TCRdb ran MiXCR on the 5' RACE reads. The sample yields roughly 260,000 distinct CDR3 sequences, about an eighth seen once. This clonotype was found a few times. Its antigen remains unidentified. Trimming took 6 bases from V and 3 from J, leaving 9 bases between them. Germline assignment: CDR1 DFQATT and CDR2 SNEGSKA (reference sequence). The CDR3 is 11 residues long. The chain recombines TRBV20-1 with TRBJ2-7; no clear D. The sequence was obtained from a man in his thirties or forties who received the YFV17D yellow fever vaccine. The source was CD4+ T cells sorted from PBMCs, collected 45 days after the yellow fever booster vaccination. The CDR3 region is CSAGVGYEQYF. CDR3 sequence (DNA): TGCAGTGCAGGAGTCGGCTACGAGCAGTACTTC.